A single sample gave rise to the 27 T cell receptor beta chains below, sequenced in a study of blood T cell repertoires in COVID-19. Sequencing was performed with immunoSEQ multiplex PCR; in TCRdb, only in-frame clones are kept and a portion is missing. The table shows 130,000 to 150,000 clones, with about 90% occurring only once. The sequencing input was peripheral blood. These receptors were taken from a woman aged 50 to 60 with acute or convalescent COVID-19.

This clone was observed a handful of times. The chain has TRBV28 and TRBJ1-5; a weak D match, TRBD1 (6 bases). V was trimmed by 3 bases and J by 6 bases, leaving 15 bases between them. The germline V gene has CDR1 MDHEN and CDR2 SYDVKM. The CDR3 is 15 residues long. CDR3 bases: TGTGCCAGCAGTTTTATCGGGCAGGGGATTCAGCCCCAGCATTTT. It codes for CASSFIGQGIQPQHF. The full variable domain, with the rest looked up from reference TRBV28 and TRBJ1-5, is DVKVTQSSRYLVKRTGEKVFLECVQDMDHENMFWYRQDPGLGLRLIYFSYDVKMKEKGDIPEGYSVSREKKERFSLILESASTNQTSMYLCASSFIGQGIQPQHFGDGTRLSIL.

The chain links TRBV5-5 to TRBJ1-5; D is possibly TRBD1 (6 bases). Trimming left V 0 bases short and J 6 bases short, with 13 bases between. CDR1 and CDR2 (germline): SGHKS, YYEKEE (reference sequence). The CDR3 is 15 residues long. The CDR3 region has the DNA TGTGCCAGCAGCTTGGTAGGGGGACACAGTCAGCCCCAGCATTTT. As protein: CASSLVGGHSQPQHF.

The chain uses TRBV27 and TRBJ2-6, with D perhaps matching TRBD1 (6 bases). The germline gives CDR1 MNHEY, CDR2 SMNVEV (reference sequence). V lost 10 bases, J lost 4 bases, and 17 bases lay in between. The CDR3 has 15 residues. The CDR3 region is CATKWGLGGANVLTF. Written as DNA, the CDR3 is TGTGCCACCAAGTGGGGGCTAGGAGGGGCCAACGTCCTGACTTTC.

The genes are TRBV14 and TRBJ1-1; no clear D gene. With 11 bases removed from V and 0 bases from J, the gap between germline ends came to 13 bases. Per the germline V gene, CDR1 is SGHDN and CDR2 is FVKESK. This CDR3 region has 13 residues. CDR3 region: CACSRRMNTEAFF. CDR3 nucleotide sequence: TGTGCCTGTAGTAGGCGGATGAACACTGAAGCTTTCTTT.

The genes are TRBV4-2 and TRBJ2-2; 11 bases align to TRBD1. Looked up from germline, CDR1 is LGHNA and CDR2 is YNFKEQ. CDR3 length: 18 amino acids. With V trimmed by 4 bases and J by 7 bases, 14 bases remained unmatched. The chain's CDR3 is CASSPRVGRTGGFGELFF. For the CDR3, the DNA is TGTGCCAGCAGCCCTCGCGTTGGGCGGACAGGGGGCTTCGGGGAGCTGTTTTTT.

This chain connects TRBV6-5 to TRBJ1-1, with 9 bases fitting TRBD1. V lost 6 bases and J lost 3; bases outside the gene matches: 5. Per germline, CDR1 MNHEY and CDR2 SVGAGI. There are 14 residues in the CDR3. CDR3 loop: CASSLDRGDTEAFF. CDR3 DNA: TGTGCCAGCAGCCTGGACAGGGGAGACACTGAAGCTTTCTTT.

This clone was recorded once. The rearrangement links TRBV5-8 to TRBJ1-4; D perhaps matches TRBD1 (5 bases). Germline loops: CDR1 SGHTS, CDR2 YDEGEE. The CDR3 has 15 amino acids. V was shortened by 5 bases and J by 4 bases, with 15 bases between the two germline ends. CDR3 DNA: TGTGCCAGCAGACCCCCGGGGGGGTATAATGAAAAACTGTTTTTT. Translating gives CASRPPGGYNEKLFF.

This clone has a handful of counts. The chain is built from TRBV9 and TRBJ1-5, with 7 bases aligning to TRBD1. The germline CDR1 and CDR2 sequences are SGDLS and YYNGEE. V lost 3 bases and J lost 2; bases outside the gene matches: 5. There are 15 residues in the CDR3. The CDR3 is CASSEQGGGNQPQHF. DNA for the CDR3: TGTGCCAGCAGCGAGCAGGGGGGTGGCAATCAGCCCCAGCATTTT.

The chain employs TRBV4-2 and TRBJ1-2; D uncertain. Deletions cut 0 bases from V and 8 bases from J, with 7 bases between. The V gene's germline CDR1 is LGHNA and CDR2 YNFKEQ. This CDR3 is 12 amino acids long. The CDR3: CASSQDGGGYTF. Here the CDR3 DNA reads TGTGCCAGCAGCCAAGATGGAGGGGGCTACACCTTC.

This clone was seen a handful of times. This rearrangement joins TRBV6-1 to TRBJ2-3; 7 nucleotides line up with TRBD1. The CDR3 runs 16 residues. Germline CDR1 MNHNS, CDR2 SASEGT. The V gene end was trimmed by 4 bases and the J gene end by 2 bases; junction bases not matched to a gene: 9. CDR3 in amino acids: CASSALPGGPTDTQYF. The CDR3 nucleotides are TGTGCCAGCAGTGCACTACCAGGGGGTCCCACAGATACGCAGTATTTT.

This clone was seen a handful of times. This chain links TRBV2 with TRBJ2-2; D not resolved. Trimming pared 2 bases from V and 4 bases from J, leaving 11 bases between. Germline lookup yields CDR1 SNHLY and CDR2 FYNNEI. CDR3 length: 15 residues. Here the CDR3 reads CASSENSRGTGELFF. CDR3 nucleotides: TGTGCCAGCAGTGAAAACTCCCGAGGCACCGGGGAGCTGTTTTTT.

This clone turned up a few times. The J gene is TRBJ1-1, the V gene TRBV15; the D is unclear. The CDR3 runs to 14 residues. V dropped 1 base and J dropped 1 base, with 7 bases sitting between them. Germline CDR1 LNHNV, CDR2 YYDKDF (reference sequence). Here the CDR3 DNA reads TGTGCCACCAGCAGAGGTCGGGGGAACACTGAAGCTTTCTTT. Translated: CATSRGRGNTEAFF. Supplemented by reference TRBV15 and TRBJ1-1, the full variable domain reads DAMVIQNPRYQVTQFGKPVTLSCSQTLNHNVMYWYQQKSSQAPKLLFHYYDKDFNNEADTPDNFQSRRPNTSFCFLDIRSPGLGDTAMYLCATSRGRGNTEAFFGQGTRLTVV.

This chain connects TRBV11-2 to TRBJ2-1; no definite D call. V shed 5 bases and J shed 3 bases, with 2 bases lying between them. CDR1 SGHAT and CDR2 FQNNGV come from the germline V gene. The CDR3 length is 11 residues. The CDR3 DNA reads as TGTGCCAGCAGCCGCTACAATGAGCAGTTCTTC. Translated: CASSRYNEQFF. The full variable domain, with the rest looked up from reference TRBV11-2 and TRBJ2-1, is EAGVAQSPRYKIIEKRQSVAFWCNPISGHATLYWYQQILGQGPKLLIQFQNNGVVDDSQLPKDRFSAERLKGVDSTLKIQPAKLEDSAVYLCASSRYNEQFFGPGTRLTVL.

Only a few counts were recorded for this clone. CDR3 region: CASINGWQDEQFF. The CDR3 nucleotides are TGTGCCAGCATCAACGGGTGGCAAGATGAGCAGTTCTTC. V and J are TRBV28 and TRBJ2-1; D is unresolved. Trimming left V 7 bases short and J 8 bases short, with 15 bases between. The CDR3 loop spans 13 amino acids. Looked up from germline, CDR1 is MDHEN and CDR2 is SYDVKM.

This sequence joins TRBV4-1 and TRBJ1-6; a weak D match, TRBD1 (6 bases). Germline CDR1 is MGHRA and CDR2 is YSYEKL. The CDR3 loop spans 17 amino acids. V dropped 1 base and J dropped 4 bases, with 14 bases sitting between them. CDR3 nucleotides: TGCGCCAGCAGCCAAGTTTTCGGACAGTTTTATAATTCACCCCTCCACTTT. Translated: CASSQVFGQFYNSPLHF.

In its sample, this clone was seen a few times. V usage is TRBV6-5 and J usage is TRBJ2-1, with D unclear. Trimming stripped 4 bases from V and 7 bases from J, with 5 bases between. Germline loops: CDR1 MNHEY, CDR2 SVGAGI. The CDR3 extends over 11 amino acids. In DNA form, the CDR3 reads TGTGCCAGCAGTTCCCCGAATGAGCAGTTCTTC. This sequence encodes CASSSPNEQFF.

The gene calls are TRBV14 and TRBJ2-3, with D perhaps matching TRBD1 (6 bases). Per the germline V gene, CDR1 is SGHDN and CDR2 is FVKESK. The CDR3 runs to 14 residues. V dropped 4 bases and J dropped 4 bases, with 12 bases sitting between them. CDR3 loop: CASSPRQVPDTQYF. The CDR3 DNA reads TGTGCCAGCAGCCCCCGACAGGTCCCAGATACGCAGTATTTT.

The chain is built from TRBV4-1 and TRBJ2-5; 9 bases line up with TRBD2. Per germline, CDR1 MGHRA and CDR2 YSYEKL. CDR3 length: 16 amino acids. V shed 1 base and J 1 base; nucleotides not matched to a gene: 4. As DNA, the CDR3 is TGCGCCAGCAGCCAAGCCAATAGCGGGGGCCAAGAGACCCAGTACTTC. Protein: CASSQANSGGQETQYF.

The chain couples TRBV13 to TRBJ1-1, with D perhaps matching TRBD1 (5 bases). V gave up 5 bases and J gave up 5 bases, with 18 bases separating them. The CDR3 totals 15 residues. From germline, CDR1 is PRHDT and CDR2 FYEKMQ (reference sequence). This CDR3 reads CASSLDGGRGTEAFF. The CDR3 DNA reads as TGTGCCAGCAGCCTGGATGGCGGGAGGGGAACTGAAGCTTTCTTT.

This clone was detected once. The chain couples TRBV29-1 to TRBJ1-2; 9 nucleotides agree with TRBD1. Looked up from germline, CDR1 is SQVTM and CDR2 is ANQGSEA. There are 14 residues in the CDR3. V trimming: 6 bases; J trimming: 5 bases; junction bases outside the gene matches: 10. CDR3 nucleotides: TGCAGCGTAGTTACGTCCGGGACAGGGTATGGCTACACCTTC. It is translated as CSVVTSGTGYGYTF.

This chain uses TRBV4-2 with TRBJ1-4; maybe TRBD1 (5 bases). V was shortened by 0 bases and J by 0 bases, with 17 bases between the two germline ends. The CDR3 has 19 amino acids. CDR1 and CDR2 from the germline V gene are LGHNA and YNFKEQ. This CDR3 is CASSQDPGGTGATNEKLFF. DNA of the CDR3: TGTGCCAGCAGCCAAGATCCAGGAGGGACGGGGGCAACTAATGAAAAACTGTTTTTT.

The chain joins TRBV5-6 to TRBJ2-7, with TRBD2 matching 7 bases. CDR1 and CDR2 from the germline V gene are SGHDT and YYEEEE. J lost 0 bases, V lost 2 bases, and 8 bases had no gene match. The CDR3 sequence is 16 residues long. The chain's CDR3 is CASSFQLAGDSYEQYF. DNA for the CDR3: TGTGCCAGCAGCTTCCAACTCGCGGGAGACTCCTACGAGCAGTACTTC.

The V and J genes are TRBV19 and TRBJ2-7; TRBD1 aligns across 7 bases. Looked up from germline, CDR1 is LNHDA and CDR2 is SQIVND (reference sequence). J gave up 4 bases and V 3 bases, and 6 bases lay outside the gene matches. The CDR3 has 14 residues. The CDR3 is CASSMSDRTYEQYF. CDR3 DNA: TGTGCCAGTAGTATGTCGGACAGGACTTACGAGCAGTACTTC.

The chain has TRBV27 and TRBJ1-5, with TRBD1 matching over 7 bases. The length of the CDR3 is 14 residues. The J segment lost 2 bases and the V segment lost 5 bases, leaving 3 bases of the junction unmatched. CDR1 MNHEY and CDR2 SMNVEV come from the germline V gene (reference sequence). CDR3 residues: CASSPDRGNQPQHF. CDR3 nucleotides: TGTGCCAGCAGTCCTGACAGGGGCAATCAGCCCCAGCATTTT.

The chain links TRBV18 to TRBJ1-2; 8 bases map to TRBD1. The CDR3 consists of 13 residues. V lost 6 bases, J lost 8 bases, and 8 bases stayed unmatched. Per germline, CDR1 KGHSH and CDR2 LQKENI. The CDR3 DNA is TGTGCCAGCTCGCCGACAGGGGACTGGGGCTACACCTTC. Translated: CASSPTGDWGYTF.

V usage is TRBV7-9 and J usage is TRBJ1-6; D remains unclear. The CDR3 length is 14 residues. Germline V gene lookup returns CDR1 SEHNR and CDR2 FQNEAQ (reference sequence). Trimming removed 8 bases from V and 8 bases from J, with 16 bases in between. The CDR3 sequence: CASSSRGADSPLHF. The CDR3 DNA follows: TGTGCCAGCTCCTCCCGGGGTGCTGATTCACCCCTCCACTTT.

The chain joins TRBV14 to TRBJ2-6; D is perhaps TRBD1 (5 bases). The CDR3 is 15 residues long. Germline values: CDR1 SGHDN, CDR2 FVKESK. Deletions cut 4 bases from V and 10 bases from J, with 17 bases between. The CDR3 here is CASSPAGLIGNVLTF. In DNA, the CDR3 is TGTGCCAGCAGCCCCGCAGGGTTAATTGGGAACGTCCTGACTTTC.